These 26 T cell receptor beta chains were all obtained from the same sample, sequenced in a study of T cell changes during pregnancy in multiple sclerosis. The assay was immunoSEQ multiplex PCR, and TCRdb's table has in-frame clones only and misses some. The sample has 50,000 to 60,000 clones; roughly 91% are singletons. The sample here was CD4+ T cells from peripheral blood mononuclear cells, taken in the second trimester of pregnancy. These receptors were taken from a female donor with multiple sclerosis, enrolled in a pregnancy study.

The V and J genes are TRBV11-2 and TRBJ1-2; 7 nucleotides line up with TRBD1. J gave up 3 bases and V 4 bases, and 8 bases lay outside the gene matches. This CDR3 is built from 15 residues. From germline, CDR1 is SGHAT and CDR2 FQNNGV. CDR3 nucleotide sequence: TGTGCCAGCAGCTCACTACAGGGGTATTACTATGGCTACACCTTC. Protein: CASSSLQGYYYGYTF.

The chain recombines TRBV11-3 with TRBJ1-1; D perhaps matches TRBD1 (5 bases). CDR1 and CDR2 (germline): SGHNT, YENEEA. The CDR3 loop spans 16 amino acids. V was cut by 5 bases and J by 1 base, with 17 bases left in between. The CDR3 reads CASSPYWGRANTEAFF. The CDR3 bases are TGTGCCAGCAGCCCCTATTGGGGCAGGGCGAACACTGAAGCTTTCTTT.

J is TRBJ2-1 and V is TRBV27; TRBD2 is a possible D gene (6 bases). There are 15 residues in the CDR3. Trimming took off 8 bases at V and 7 bases at J, with 21 bases between the two ends. CDR1 is MNHEY, CDR2 SMNVEV, per germline (reference sequence). The CDR3 region has the DNA TGTGCCAGCCTTAACGCGATGGGAGGTTGGAATGAGCAGTTCTTC. Its protein product is CASLNAMGGWNEQFF.

The gene calls are TRBV5-1 and TRBJ1-1; TRBD1 aligns across 8 bases. Germline V CDR1 and CDR2: SGHRS, YFSETQ. V was pared by 6 bases and J by 0 bases, with 7 bases of the junction left unmatched. The CDR3 contains 15 residues. The CDR3 reads CASKLPTGVNTEAFF. CDR3 nucleotide sequence: TGCGCCAGCAAACTACCGACAGGGGTGAACACTGAAGCTTTCTTT.

The chain has TRBV25-1 and TRBJ1-1, with TRBD1 matching over 7 bases. The CDR3 is 15 residues long. CDR1 is MGHDK and CDR2 is SYGVNS in the germline V gene. V shed 7 bases and J 2 bases; nucleotides not matched to a gene: 10. CDR3 in DNA: TGTGCCAGCATCCACAGGGGCTCTGAAAACACTGAAGCTTTCTTT. Encoded protein: CASIHRGSENTEAFF.

This rearrangement joins TRBV29-1 to TRBJ2-1; TRBD2 might be the D (6 bases). The CDR3 is 14 amino acids. The V gene lost 5 bases and the J gene lost 0 bases, with 11 bases spanning the gap. The germline V gene encodes CDR1 SQVTM and CDR2 ANQGSEA. CDR3 coding DNA: TGCAGCGTTCTTGGGGGGAGCTCCTACAATGAGCAGTTCTTC. Translated: CSVLGGSSYNEQFF.

The chain carries TRBV5-1 and TRBJ2-5; D unresolved. Germline-derived CDR1 and CDR2 are SGHRS and YFSETQ. The CDR3 is 13 residues long. The V end lost 0 bases, the J end lost 3 bases, and 6 bases lay between the germline ends. The CDR3 loop is CASSLGREETQYF. CDR3 nucleotide sequence: TGCGCCAGCAGCTTGGGTCGGGAAGAGACCCAGTACTTC.

The V gene is TRBV19, the J gene TRBJ1-2; 8 positions match TRBD1. V dropped 8 bases and J dropped 9; count of bases not matched to a gene: 11. The CDR3 runs to 13 residues. In germline, CDR1 is LNHDA, CDR2 SQIVND (reference sequence). This CDR3 reads CASRQGFGRRYTF. The CDR3 region has the DNA TGTGCCAGTCGACAGGGGTTCGGGCGACGCTACACCTTC. The complete variable domain, with remaining parts taken from reference TRBV19 and TRBJ1-2, reads DGGITQSPKYLFRKEGQNVTLSCEQNLNHDAMYWYRQDPGQGLRLIYYSQIVNDFQKGDIAEGYSVSREKKESFPLTVTSAQKNPTAFYLCASRQGFGRRYTFGSGTRLTVV.

The gene calls are TRBV5-1 and TRBJ2-2, with TRBD2 matching over 10 bases. Looked up from germline, CDR1 is SGHRS and CDR2 is YFSETQ. The V segment lost 4 bases and the J segment 0 bases; nucleotides outside the gene matches: 3. This CDR3 comprises 16 residues. In nucleotides, the CDR3 is TGCGCCAGCAGCGAACTAGCGGGGTCGAACACCGGGGAGCTGTTTTTT. Amino acids: CASSELAGSNTGELFF. Full variable domain (remainder filled in from reference TRBV5-1 and TRBJ2-2): KAGVTQTPRYLIKTRGQQVTLSCSPISGHRSVSWYQQTPGQGLQFLFEYFSETQRNKGNFPGRFSGRQFSNSRSEMNVSTLELGDSALYLCASSELAGSNTGELFFGEGSRLTVL.

V gene TRBV14 combines with J gene TRBJ2-1, with D maybe TRBD1 (6 bases). This CDR3 has 15 amino acids. The germline gives CDR1 SGHDN, CDR2 FVKESK. Trimming shortened V by 4 bases and J by 6 bases, and 16 bases separated the two germline ends. The CDR3, as DNA: TGTGCCAGCAGCCTACAGGGTGGATTCGCCAATGAGCAGTTCTTC. Protein: CASSLQGGFANEQFF.

The gene calls are TRBV5-1 and TRBJ2-5, with D maybe TRBD2 (5 bases). In germline, CDR1 is SGHRS, CDR2 YFSETQ. The CDR3 spans 12 residues. Trimming removed 7 bases at V and 5 bases at J, with 12 bases between. Here the CDR3 reads CASRSSGETQYF. DNA for the CDR3: TGCGCCAGCCGGAGTTCGGGGGAGACCCAGTACTTC.

The chain has TRBV5-6 and TRBJ1-2; D is undetermined. V was clipped by 1 base and J by 0 bases, with 13 bases between them. Germline values: CDR1 SGHDT, CDR2 YYEEEE. The CDR3 covers 16 residues. CDR3 region: CASSLNRRSTNYGYTF. DNA for the CDR3: TGTGCCAGCAGCTTGAATCGGAGGTCTACTAACTATGGCTACACCTTC.

V is TRBV12-5 and J is TRBJ2-7; 9 bases align to TRBD1. With V trimmed by 6 bases and J by 3 bases, 6 bases remained unmatched. The CDR3 is made up of 14 amino acids. Germline CDR1 reads LGHNT; CDR2 reads FRNRAP. This CDR3 reads CASGLQGAGYEQYF. The CDR3 nucleotides are TGTGCTAGTGGCCTACAGGGGGCGGGCTACGAGCAGTACTTC.

The V and J genes are TRBV25-1 and TRBJ2-3; TRBD2 aligns across 8 bases. The germline gives CDR1 MGHDK, CDR2 SYGVNS. The CDR3 is 14 residues long. J lost 8 bases, V lost 2 bases, and 6 bases had no gene match. The CDR3 DNA reads TGTGCCAGCAGTGAAACCGGGGGGGCAGGTACGCAGTATTTT. This sequence encodes CASSETGGAGTQYF.

The genes are TRBV7-8 and TRBJ1-1; D gene uncertain. The V gene's germline CDR1 is SGHVS and CDR2 FQNEAQ. The CDR3 has 15 residues. V shed 3 bases and J shed 1 base, with 12 bases lying between them. The CDR3 DNA is TGTGCCAGCAGCTTCGAGGACTTTCGGAACACTGAAGCTTTCTTT. It is translated as CASSFEDFRNTEAFF.

This sequence joins TRBV15 and TRBJ1-1; D not certain. V gave up 0 bases and J gave up 6 bases, with 8 bases separating them. Germline CDR1 is LNHNV and CDR2 is YYDKDF (reference sequence). CDR3 length: 13 residues. CDR3 sequence reads: CATSREPGSEAFF. The DNA for the CDR3 is TGTGCCACCAGCAGAGAGCCGGGTTCTGAAGCTTTCTTT.

This chain connects TRBV9 to TRBJ2-3; no reliable D call. There are 13 residues in the CDR3. Germline CDR1 and CDR2: SGDLS and YYNGEE. Trimming took off 0 bases at V and 4 bases at J, with 6 bases between the two ends. CDR3 in DNA: TGTGCCAGCAGCGTAGCGGCGGCAGATACGCAGTATTTT. It encodes CASSVAAADTQYF. The entire variable domain, with the rest obtained from reference TRBV9 and TRBJ2-3, is as follows: DSGVTQTPKHLITATGQRVTLRCSPRSGDLSVYWYQQSLDQGLQFLIQYYNGEERAKGNILERFSAQQFPDLHSELNLSSLELGDSALYFCASSVAAADTQYFGPGTRLTVL.

J is TRBJ2-1 and V is TRBV10-3, with 9 bases that match TRBD1. Germline CDR1 and CDR2: ENHRY and SYGVKD. The V gene end was trimmed by 7 bases and the J gene end by 5 bases; junction bases not matched to a gene: 9. The CDR3 runs to 15 residues. The CDR3 nucleotides are TGTGCCATCACTCTCGGACAGGGGCCCCACAATGAGCAGTTCTTC. Its translation is CAITLGQGPHNEQFF.

V usage is TRBV7-2 and J usage is TRBJ2-3; no clear D. Germline V gene lookup returns CDR1 SGHTA and CDR2 FQGNSA. With 3 bases removed from V and 4 bases from J, the gap between germline ends came to 11 bases. The CDR3 consists of 14 residues. As DNA, the CDR3 is TGTGCCAGCAGCTTTCGAGCGTCGGCAGATACGCAGTATTTT. Protein sequence: CASSFRASADTQYF. Full variable domain (outside the CDR3, taken from reference TRBV7-2 and TRBJ2-3): GAGVSQSPSNKVTEKGKDVELRCDPISGHTALYWYRQSLGQGLEFLIYFQGNSAPDKSGLPSDRFSAERTGGSVSTLTIQRTQQEDSAVYLCASSFRASADTQYFGPGTRLTVL.

The J gene is TRBJ2-2, the V gene TRBV29-1, with D unresolved. Germline CDR1 is SQVTM and CDR2 is ANQGSEA. The CDR3 sequence is 11 residues long. V lost 7 bases to trimming and J lost 4 bases, with 7 bases between them. CDR3 sequence (DNA): TGCAGCGGACGAGGCACCGGGGAGCTGTTTTTT. Its translation is CSGRGTGELFF.

This clone was recorded once. This rearrangement joins TRBV25-1 to TRBJ2-5, with a weak D call TRBD2 (6 bases). The germline gives CDR1 MGHDK, CDR2 SYGVNS. Trimming took off 5 bases at V and 5 bases at J, with 12 bases between the two ends. The CDR3 loop spans 13 amino acids. The chain's CDR3 is CASSNGGTETQYF. The CDR3 DNA sequence: TGTGCCAGCAGTAACGGCGGGACGGAGACCCAGTACTTC.

The chain employs TRBV19 and TRBJ2-7; TRBD1 matches at 8 bases. This CDR3 region has 16 residues. Losses at the gene ends were 3 bases for V and 5 bases for J; bases not matched to a gene: 12. Germline V gene data show CDR1 as LNHDA and CDR2 as SQIVND (reference sequence). The chain's CDR3 is CASSIRRGQGINEQYF. Written as DNA, the CDR3 is TGTGCCAGTAGTATCCGACGCGGACAGGGTATCAACGAGCAGTACTTC. The entire variable domain, with the rest obtained from reference TRBV19 and TRBJ2-7, is as follows: DGGITQSPKYLFRKEGQNVTLSCEQNLNHDAMYWYRQDPGQGLRLIYYSQIVNDFQKGDIAEGYSVSREKKESFPLTVTSAQKNPTAFYLCASSIRRGQGINEQYFGPGTRLTVT.

The chain employs TRBV5-5 and TRBJ2-7; D might be TRBD1 (5 bases). The germline V gene encodes CDR1 SGHKS and CDR2 YYEKEE (reference sequence). V was shortened by 0 bases and J by 2 bases, with 6 bases between the two germline ends. The CDR3 runs to 13 residues. CDR3 DNA: TGTGCCAGCAGCTTGGACAGGCCCTACGAGCAGTACTTC. Its protein is CASSLDRPYEQYF.

The chain recombines TRBV10-3 with TRBJ2-3, with 13 nucleotides matching TRBD2. This CDR3 is 15 amino acids long. Per germline, CDR1 ENHRY and CDR2 SYGVKD. Unmatched junction bases numbered 2, after V lost 2 bases and J lost 6 bases. CDR3 sequence: CAISETSGGADTQYF. The CDR3 DNA follows: TGTGCCATCAGTGAGACTAGCGGGGGGGCGGATACGCAGTATTTT.

The genes are TRBV5-4 and TRBJ2-5; no reliable D call. The CDR3 consists of 14 residues. CDR1 is SGHNT and CDR2 is YYREEE in the germline V gene (reference sequence). With 2 bases removed from V and 0 bases from J, the gap between germline ends came to 8 bases. The CDR3 nucleotides read TGTGCCAGCAGCTTACGAGTTTACCAAGAGACCCAGTACTTC. Protein sequence: CASSLRVYQETQYF.

The rearrangement joins TRBV4-1 to TRBJ2-5; 10 bases match TRBD2. J was trimmed by 3 bases and V by 0 bases; bases with no gene match: 10. The CDR3 covers 18 residues. Germline-derived CDR1 and CDR2 are MGHRA and YSYEKL. CDR3 in amino acids: CASSQDRIAGGLKETQYF. CDR3 DNA sequence: TGCGCCAGCAGCCAAGATAGAATAGCGGGGGGCTTGAAAGAGACCCAGTACTTC.